This TCR beta chain was sequenced for a study of T-cell memory formation after mild COVID-19. Only a few counts were recorded for this clonotype. Its antigen is undetermined. V lost 0 bases and J lost 10, with 12 bases in between. Germline lookup yields CDR1 MNHEY and CDR2 SVGAGI. The CDR3 spans 14 residues. General study points: Those CD4+ clones that contracted were mainly in CM and EM (CD8+ ones in EMRA). Second-wave clones that peaked on day 37 lacked confirmed SARS-CoV-2 specificity. Clones that contracted from day 15 to 85 had balanced CD4/CD8; later expanders were CD4+ biased.

5'RACE with constant-segment primers built TCRalpha and TCRbeta cDNA libraries with UMIs. TCRdb re-called the 5' RACE reads through MiXCR, storing one row per CDR3 protein. The sample yields 450,000 to 700,000 distinct CDR3 sequences, more than 15% seen once. The rearrangement joins TRBV6-5 to TRBJ1-4; the D gene is possibly TRBD1 (5 bases). This receptor was obtained from an adult woman who had mild COVID-19 (a few samples of this study predate the infection). Cell type and time point are not known. The sample consisted of PBMCs or a T cell subset sorted from them (not recorded which). DNA of the CDR3: TGTGCCAGCAGTTACTCAAAAGGGACTCTAAAACTGTTTTTT. Translating it yields CASSYSKGTLKLFF.